Following are 29 T cell receptor beta chains from one sample sequenced in a study of CD8 T cells in ankylosing spondylitis (TCRdb year 2017). The library came from 5' RACE. Sequencing used an Illumina HiSeq 2500. Through fastp at Q25 and MiXCR, TCRdb rebuilt clones from the public reads, retaining in-frame beta chains. One record per CDR3 amino acid sequence lists the most common genes and DNA. The sample contains about 250,000 distinct CDR3 sequences, 18% of them found a single time. The ten top clones hold around 30% of the sample. The specimen sequenced was blood, either unsorted or a sorted T cell fraction (not recorded which). These receptors all come from a male donor with ankylosing spondylitis or in good health (not recorded which).

At least ten counts were recorded for this clonotype. V and J are TRBV4-1 and TRBJ2-1; 9 nucleotides agree with TRBD1. This CDR3 comprises 18 residues. The germline CDR1 and CDR2 sequences are MGHRA and YSYEKL. Trimming took 2 bases from V and 4 from J; bases not matched to a gene: 12. CDR3 region: CASSQSPHTGGNYNEQFF. CDR3 DNA: TGCGCCAGCAGCCAATCTCCCCACACAGGGGGCAATTACAATGAGCAGTTCTTC.

This clonotype turned up a few times. This chain connects TRBV24-1 to TRBJ2-5; possible D gene TRBD2, 5 bases. CDR1 KGHDR and CDR2 SFDVKD come from the germline V gene. Trimming left V 4 bases short and J 7 bases short, with 6 bases between. The CDR3 length is 11 residues. In nucleotides, the CDR3 is TGTGCCACCAGTGAGAGCGGGACCCAGTACTTC. This translates into CATSESGTQYF.

This clonotype was seen ten or more times. This chain uses TRBV12-3 or TRBV12-4 with TRBJ1-2; 9 bases map to TRBD1. V dropped 6 bases and J dropped 4; count of bases not matched to a gene: 3. The CDR3 totals 13 residues. The CDR3: CASSGQGFYGYTF. DNA of the CDR3: TGTGCCAGCAGCGGACAGGGGTTCTATGGCTACACCTTC.

J is TRBJ2-3 and V is TRBV9, with TRBD1 as a possible D gene (5 bases). This CDR3 region has 14 residues. Trimming stripped 3 bases from V and 4 bases from J, with 12 bases between. Germline CDR1 reads SGDLS; CDR2 reads YYNGEE. CDR3 DNA: TGTGCCAGCAGCGGTAGGGGCCGGCCAGATACGCAGTATTTT. Its protein is CASSGRGRPDTQYF.

This clonotype occurred many times. The rearrangement links TRBV14 to TRBJ1-6, with D possibly matching TRBD1 (5 bases). The V gene lost 1 base and the J gene lost 8 bases, with 15 bases spanning the gap. The CDR3 runs to 16 residues. The V gene's germline CDR1 is SGHDN and CDR2 FVKESK. Here the CDR3 DNA reads TGTGCCAGCAGCCAAGGGCCGGGACTCGCCTATTCACCCCTCCACTTT. Its translation: CASSQGPGLAYSPLHF. Together with reference TRBV14 and TRBJ1-6, the CDR3 gives the full variable domain: EAGVTQFPSHSVIEKGQTVTLRCDPISGHDNLYWYRRVMGKEIKFLLHFVKESKQDESGMPNNRFLAERTGGTYSTLKVQPAELEDSGVYFCASSQGPGLAYSPLHFGNGTRLTVT.

There are a few counts of this clonotype. The chain uses TRBV20-1 and TRBJ2-1; tentative D call: TRBD2 (5 bases). Germline loops: CDR1 DFQATT, CDR2 SNEGSKA (reference sequence). This CDR3 is 18 amino acids long. Trimming took 3 bases from V and 9 from J, leaving 30 bases between them. The CDR3 protein is CSASSSDLLLVKSFEQFF. CDR3 sequence (DNA): TGCAGTGCTAGCTCATCGGACTTGTTACTCGTTAAGAGTTTTGAGCAGTTCTTC.

V gene TRBV6-2 or TRBV6-3 combines with J gene TRBJ2-5, with D possibly matching TRBD2 (6 bases). The CDR3 runs 15 residues. CDR1 is MNHEY and CDR2 is SVGEGT in the germline V gene. V shed 5 bases and J shed 9 bases, with 22 bases lying between them. The CDR3 loop reads CASSNRDSRDWAQYF. The CDR3 DNA follows: TGTGCCAGCAGTAACCGGGACTCAAGAGATTGGGCCCAGTACTTC.

The chain joins TRBV20-1 to TRBJ2-5; the D call may be TRBD1 or TRBD2 (5 bases each). Trimming took 2 bases from V and 2 from J, leaving 18 bases between them. The CDR3 spans 16 residues. Germline V CDR1 and CDR2: DFQATT, SNEGSKA (reference sequence). CDR3 loop: CSARRPSLGPQETQYF. The CDR3 nucleotides read TGCAGTGCTAGACGACCCTCCCTGGGACCACAAGAGACCCAGTACTTC.

The sample holds many counts of this clonotype. In DNA form, the CDR3 reads TGTGCCAGCAGTTTAGGGACAGGGGGGACCGGGGAGCTGTTTTTT. The encoded protein is CASSLGTGGTGELFF. The chain joins TRBV27 to TRBJ2-2, with 11 positions matching TRBD1. V was pared by 2 bases and J by 5 bases, with 1 base of the junction left unmatched. Germline-derived CDR1 and CDR2 are MNHEY and SMNVEV (reference sequence). The CDR3 has 15 residues.

J is TRBJ2-7 and V is TRBV29-1, with 9 bases matching TRBD1. Germline V gives CDR1 SQVTM, CDR2 ANQGSEA. With 6 bases clipped from V and 6 bases from J, the junction kept 6 bases outside the gene matches. The CDR3 consists of 12 residues. The CDR3 reads CSVRDRVTEQYF. Written as DNA, the CDR3 is TGCAGCGTGCGGGACAGGGTAACCGAGCAGTACTTC.

This rearrangement joins TRBV7-9 to TRBJ2-1; either TRBD1 or TRBD2 may supply D (6 bases each). This CDR3 region has 17 residues. V was clipped by 5 bases and J by 0 bases, with 17 bases between them. The V gene's germline CDR1 is SEHNR and CDR2 FQNEAQ (reference sequence). The CDR3: CASSPARGTSSYNEQFF. The CDR3 coding sequence is TGTGCCAGCAGCCCAGCCCGGGGGACAAGCTCCTACAATGAGCAGTTCTTC.

In its sample, this clonotype was seen a few times. This chain joins TRBV27 and TRBJ2-7, with D possibly called TRBD1 or TRBD2 (5 bases each). Germline CDR1 is MNHEY and CDR2 is SMNVEV (reference sequence). CDR3 length: 15 residues. The V end lost 5 bases, the J end lost 0 bases, and 14 bases lay between the germline ends. The CDR3 is CASSNRDATSYEQYF. The CDR3, as DNA: TGTGCCAGCAGTAACCGGGACGCAACCTCCTACGAGCAGTACTTC.

This clonotype was seen only a few times. This chain joins TRBV5-1 and TRBJ1-5; D not certain. The germline V gene encodes CDR1 SGHRS and CDR2 YFSETQ. Trimming pared 5 bases from V and 6 bases from J, leaving 12 bases between. This CDR3 has 13 residues. CDR3 coding DNA: TGCGCCAGCAGGGGCGATAGCGGTCAGCCCCAGCATTTT. It is translated as CASRGDSGQPQHF.

This clonotype has just a few counts. The chain has TRBV20-1 and TRBJ2-1; TRBD2 matches 8 bases. The J segment lost 1 base and the V segment lost 5 bases, leaving 4 bases of the junction unmatched. This CDR3 comprises 14 residues. Germline V gene lookup returns CDR1 DFQATT and CDR2 SNEGSKA (reference sequence). The CDR3 DNA sequence: TGCAGTGCTGATACTAGCGGTTCCTACAATGAGCAGTTCTTC. It translates to CSADTSGSYNEQFF.

The chain uses TRBV7-2 and TRBJ2-3; 9 nucleotides match TRBD2. The CDR3 runs 16 residues. The J segment lost 5 bases and the V segment lost 3 bases, leaving 9 bases of the junction unmatched. Germline values: CDR1 SGHTA, CDR2 FQGNSA. CDR3 in amino acids: CASSLLAGGPGDTQYF. The DNA for the CDR3 is TGTGCCAGCAGCTTGTTGGCGGGAGGGCCTGGAGATACGCAGTATTTT. The variable domain in full, completed from reference TRBV7-2 and TRBJ2-3, reads GAGVSQSPSNKVTEKGKDVELRCDPISGHTALYWYRQSLGQGLEFLIYFQGNSAPDKSGLPSDRFSAERTGGSVSTLTIQRTQQEDSAVYLCASSLLAGGPGDTQYFGPGTRLTVL.

This chain joins TRBV27 and TRBJ1-1; weak D call: TRBD1 (5 bases). V was shortened by 7 bases and J by 3 bases, with 15 bases between the two germline ends. Looked up from germline, CDR1 is MNHEY and CDR2 is SMNVEV (reference sequence). The CDR3 consists of 14 residues. CDR3 residues: CASTPQGEDTEAFF. The CDR3 DNA reads as TGTGCCAGCACCCCGCAGGGCGAGGACACTGAAGCTTTCTTT.

This sequence joins TRBV16 and TRBJ1-2, with 10 positions matching TRBD1. Germline V gene sequence: CDR1 KGHSY, CDR2 FQNENV. V was pared by 2 bases and J by 4 bases, with 28 bases of the junction left unmatched. This CDR3 has 23 residues. CDR3: CASSQLGPVPSGGGQGLFYGYTF. The CDR3 region has the DNA TGTGCCAGCAGCCAACTCGGCCCCGTCCCCTCGGGGGGGGGACAGGGGCTATTCTATGGCTACACCTTC.

This clonotype came up a few times. The chain combines TRBV7-9 with TRBJ2-1; D gene uncertain. CDR3 length: 12 amino acids. With 2 bases removed from V and 6 bases from J, the gap between germline ends came to 5 bases. The V gene's germline CDR1 is SEHNR and CDR2 FQNEAQ (reference sequence). The CDR3 coding sequence is TGTGCCAGCAGCTTATTGCTCAATGAGCAGTTCTTC. Translating gives CASSLLLNEQFF.

This clonotype was observed many times. This chain joins TRBV5-1 and TRBJ2-1; 8 nucleotides align to TRBD1. This CDR3 region has 15 residues. V gave up 5 bases and J gave up 3 bases; unmatched junction bases: 7. Per germline, CDR1 SGHRS and CDR2 YFSETQ. CDR3 loop: CASRGGQGYYNEQFF. CDR3 nucleotide sequence: TGCGCCAGCAGAGGTGGACAGGGATACTACAATGAGCAGTTCTTC.

Remarks on this clonotype: With a much larger clone just one base away, this may be a read error. The conserved closing phenylalanine or tryptophan is absent in this CDR3, likely reflecting a read error. This chain links TRBV5-1 with TRBJ2-4; TRBD1 might be the D (6 bases). The CDR3 sequence is 14 residues long. Germline CDR1 and CDR2: SGHRS and YFSETQ. The V and J ends lost 5 bases and 4 bases respectively, with 13 bases between them. The CDR3 DNA follows: TGCGCCAGCAGACCGATTACAGGGAAAAACATTCAGTACTAC. Translated: CASRPITGKNIQYY.

The chain uses TRBV7-9 and TRBJ2-7, with a tentative D call TRBD2 (6 bases). There are 17 residues in the CDR3. Trimming left V 8 bases short and J 2 bases short, with 25 bases between. CDR1 is SEHNR, CDR2 FQNEAQ, per germline (reference sequence). The CDR3 DNA sequence: TGTGCCAGCGCCATATCACAGGTGCGGGACCGACCCTACGAGCAGTACTTC. Translation gives CASAISQVRDRPYEQYF.

In its sample, this clonotype was seen a few times. V gene TRBV12-3 or TRBV12-4 combines with J gene TRBJ2-7; 15 positions match TRBD2. Trimming removed 6 bases from V and 7 bases from J; junction bases left unmatched: 10. This CDR3 has 16 amino acids. This CDR3 is CASSLGLAGGPWEQYF. In DNA form, the CDR3 reads TGTGCCAGCAGCCTCGGACTAGCGGGAGGGCCGTGGGAGCAGTACTTC.

The V call is TRBV25-1, the J call TRBJ2-3; 7 bases are shared with TRBD1. The CDR3 sequence is 15 residues long. CDR1 and CDR2 from the germline V gene are MGHDK and SYGVNS. V lost 3 bases, J lost 3 bases, and 6 bases stayed unmatched. The CDR3 DNA reads as TGTGCCAGCAGTGAGTGGCAGGGGGAGACAGATACGCAGTATTTT. This gives the protein CASSEWQGETDTQYF.

Details on this clonotype: One end of the junction fails to match germline, which may point to a read error. CDR3 region: CATSRDGGLAGF. The DNA of the CDR3 is TGTGCCACCAGCAGAGATGGGGGACTAGCAGGATTC. This chain uses TRBV15 with TRBJ2-7; 9 bases match TRBD2. This CDR3 has 12 residues. Germline V gene data show CDR1 as LNHNV and CDR2 as YYDKDF (reference sequence).

This clonotype was seen repeatedly, ten times or more. J is TRBJ1-2 and V is TRBV10-3; tentative D call: TRBD1 (6 bases). The germline V gene has CDR1 ENHRY and CDR2 SYGVKD. V was clipped by 0 bases and J by 3 bases, with 11 bases between them. The CDR3 has 15 amino acids. The CDR3: CAISESDSTDYGYTF. CDR3 coding DNA: TGTGCCATCAGTGAGTCGGACAGCACGGACTATGGCTACACCTTC.

This clonotype was seen at least ten times. The rearrangement joins TRBV5-6 to TRBJ2-3; no definite D call. V was clipped by 4 bases and J by 5 bases, with 11 bases between them. The CDR3 length is 13 residues. CDR1 SGHDT and CDR2 YYEEEE come from the germline V gene. The CDR3 DNA follows: TGTGCCAGCAGCCCCCGTAGGGAAGATACGCAGTATTTT. The encoded protein is CASSPRREDTQYF.

This clonotype was seen more than once but under ten times. The junction differs from germline at one of its ends, possibly a read error. The chain employs TRBV4-1 and TRBJ2-7; D ambiguous. CDR1 MGHRA and CDR2 YSYEKL come from the germline V gene. This CDR3 has 9 residues. Here the CDR3 DNA reads TGCGCCAGCAGCACAAGGGCTCCCTTC. It translates to CASSTRAPF.

This clonotype was counted only a few times. The V gene is TRBV25-1, the J gene TRBJ2-3; no clear D. Germline V lookup: CDR1 MGHDK, CDR2 SYGVNS. V lost 0 bases to trimming and J lost 8 bases, with 15 bases between them. This CDR3 comprises 15 residues. As DNA, the CDR3 is TGTGCCAGCAGTGAATATGGCATCGGCGTTGGTACGCAGTATTTT. It codes for CASSEYGIGVGTQYF.

This rearrangement joins TRBV28 to TRBJ2-3; 11 nucleotides line up with TRBD1. Germline trimming cut 2 bases from V and 3 bases from J; bases unmatched to any gene: 4. Germline CDR1 MDHEN, CDR2 SYDVKM. CDR3 length equals 16 residues. The CDR3 bases are TGTGCCAGCAGTTTAATTGGACAGGGGGCGACAGATACGCAGTATTTT. This encodes CASSLIGQGATDTQYF.